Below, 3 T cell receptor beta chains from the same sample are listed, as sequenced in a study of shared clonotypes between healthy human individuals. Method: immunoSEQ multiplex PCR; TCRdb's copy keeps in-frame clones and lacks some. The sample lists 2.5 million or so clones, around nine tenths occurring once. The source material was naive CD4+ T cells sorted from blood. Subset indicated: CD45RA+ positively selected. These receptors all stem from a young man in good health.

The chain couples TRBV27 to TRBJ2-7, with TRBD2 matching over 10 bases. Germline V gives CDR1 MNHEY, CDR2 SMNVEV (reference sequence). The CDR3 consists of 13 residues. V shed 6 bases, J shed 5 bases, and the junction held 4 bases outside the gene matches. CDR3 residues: CASSASGSHEQYF. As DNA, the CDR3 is TGTGCCAGCAGCGCTAGCGGGAGCCACGAGCAGTACTTC.

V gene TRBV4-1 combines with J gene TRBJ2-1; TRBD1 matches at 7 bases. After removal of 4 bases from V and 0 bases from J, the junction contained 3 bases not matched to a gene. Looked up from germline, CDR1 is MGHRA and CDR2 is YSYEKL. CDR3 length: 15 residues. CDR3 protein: CASSLGDSSYNEQFF. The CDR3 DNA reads TGCGCCAGCAGCCTCGGGGACAGCTCCTACAATGAGCAGTTCTTC.

The CDR3 loop reads CASSPGTDTGELFF. DNA of the CDR3: TGTGCCAGCTCACCCGGGACAGACACCGGGGAGCTGTTTTTT. V usage is TRBV18 and J usage is TRBJ2-2, with TRBD1 identical over 7 bases. CDR1 and CDR2 (germline): KGHSH, LQKENI. There are 14 residues in the CDR3. V dropped 3 bases and J dropped 3; count of bases not matched to a gene: 1.